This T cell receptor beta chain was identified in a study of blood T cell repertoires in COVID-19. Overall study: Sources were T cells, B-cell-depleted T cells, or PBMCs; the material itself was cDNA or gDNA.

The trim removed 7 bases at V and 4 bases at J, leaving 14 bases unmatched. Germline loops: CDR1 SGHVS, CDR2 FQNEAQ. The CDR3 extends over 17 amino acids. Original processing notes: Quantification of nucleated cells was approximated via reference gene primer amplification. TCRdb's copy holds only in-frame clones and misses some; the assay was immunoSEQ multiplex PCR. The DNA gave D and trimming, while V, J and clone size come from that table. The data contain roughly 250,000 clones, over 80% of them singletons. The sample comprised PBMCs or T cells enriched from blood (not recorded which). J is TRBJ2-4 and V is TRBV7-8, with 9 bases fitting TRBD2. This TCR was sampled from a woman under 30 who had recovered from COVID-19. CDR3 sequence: CASTDQGLAGLKNIQYF. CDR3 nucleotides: TGTGCCAGCACTGACCAGGGGCTAGCGGGGTTGAAAAACATTCAGTACTTC.